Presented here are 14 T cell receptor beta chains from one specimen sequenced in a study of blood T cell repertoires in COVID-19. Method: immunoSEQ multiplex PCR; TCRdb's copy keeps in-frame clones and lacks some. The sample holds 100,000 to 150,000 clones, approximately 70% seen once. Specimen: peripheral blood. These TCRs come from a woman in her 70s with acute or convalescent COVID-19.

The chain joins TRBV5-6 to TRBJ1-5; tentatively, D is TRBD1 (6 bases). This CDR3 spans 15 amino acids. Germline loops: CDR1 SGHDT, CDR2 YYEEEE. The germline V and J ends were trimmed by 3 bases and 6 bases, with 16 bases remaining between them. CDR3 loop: CASSSMRGGSQPQHF. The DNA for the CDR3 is TGTGCCAGCAGCTCAATGAGGGGGGGATCTCAGCCCCAGCATTTT.

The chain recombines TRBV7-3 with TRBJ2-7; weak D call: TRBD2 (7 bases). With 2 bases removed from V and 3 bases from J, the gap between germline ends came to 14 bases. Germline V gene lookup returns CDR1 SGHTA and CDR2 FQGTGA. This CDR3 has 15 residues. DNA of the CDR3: TGTGCCAGCAGCTTAGGGGGCGGGAGTGGCTACGAGCAGTACTTC. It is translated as CASSLGGGSGYEQYF.

The CDR3, as DNA: TGTGCCAGCAGCCAAGAAAGGGGACAGGGGGCCGCCGGGGAGCTGTTTTTT. It specifies CASSQERGQGAAGELFF. J is TRBJ2-2 and V is TRBV14; 12 nucleotides agree with TRBD1. Germline CDR1 and CDR2: SGHDN and FVKESK. With 0 bases clipped from V and 6 bases from J, the junction kept 5 bases outside the gene matches. The CDR3 sequence is 17 residues long.

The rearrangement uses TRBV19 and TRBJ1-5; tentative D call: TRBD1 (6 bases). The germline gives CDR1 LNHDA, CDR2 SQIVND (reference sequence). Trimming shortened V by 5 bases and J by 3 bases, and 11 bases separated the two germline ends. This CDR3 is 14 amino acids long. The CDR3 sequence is CASSGQGYNQPQHF. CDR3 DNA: TGTGCCAGTAGTGGTCAGGGGTACAATCAGCCCCAGCATTTT. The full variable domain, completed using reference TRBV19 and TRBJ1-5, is DGGITQSPKYLFRKEGQNVTLSCEQNLNHDAMYWYRQDPGQGLRLIYYSQIVNDFQKGDIAEGYSVSREKKESFPLTVTSAQKNPTAFYLCASSGQGYNQPQHFGDGTRLSIL.

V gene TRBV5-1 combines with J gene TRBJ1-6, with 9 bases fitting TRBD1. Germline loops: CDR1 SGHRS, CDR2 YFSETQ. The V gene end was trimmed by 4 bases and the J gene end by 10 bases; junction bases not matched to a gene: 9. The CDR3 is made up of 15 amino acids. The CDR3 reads CASSADRGSNSPLHF. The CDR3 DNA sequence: TGCGCCAGCAGCGCGGACAGGGGCTCGAACTCACCCCTCCACTTT.

The CDR3 region is CASSEASGSSYEQYF. For the CDR3, the DNA is TGTGCCAGCAGTGAAGCTAGCGGGAGCTCCTACGAGCAGTACTTC. V is TRBV2 and J is TRBJ2-7; TRBD2 aligns across 9 bases. The CDR3 totals 15 residues. Germline V CDR1 and CDR2: SNHLY, FYNNEI. The V gene end was trimmed by 0 bases and the J gene end by 0 bases; junction bases not matched to a gene: 0.

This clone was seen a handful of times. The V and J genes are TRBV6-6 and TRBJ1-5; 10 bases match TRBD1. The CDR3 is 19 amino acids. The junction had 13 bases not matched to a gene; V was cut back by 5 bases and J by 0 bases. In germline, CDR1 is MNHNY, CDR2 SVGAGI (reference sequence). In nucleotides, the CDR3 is TGTGCCAGCAGTCCAATACGACAGGGGGCTTCTTATAGCAATCAGCCCCAGCATTTT. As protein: CASSPIRQGASYSNQPQHF.

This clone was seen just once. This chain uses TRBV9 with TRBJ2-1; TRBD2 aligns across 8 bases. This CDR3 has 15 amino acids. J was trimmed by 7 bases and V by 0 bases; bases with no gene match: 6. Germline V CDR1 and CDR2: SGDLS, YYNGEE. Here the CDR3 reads CASSVETGGRNEQFF. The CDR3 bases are TGTGCCAGCAGCGTAGAAACGGGGGGGCGGAATGAGCAGTTCTTC. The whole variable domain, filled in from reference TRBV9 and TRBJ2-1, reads DSGVTQTPKHLITATGQRVTLRCSPRSGDLSVYWYQQSLDQGLQFLIQYYNGEERAKGNILERFSAQQFPDLHSELNLSSLELGDSALYFCASSVETGGRNEQFFGPGTRLTVL.

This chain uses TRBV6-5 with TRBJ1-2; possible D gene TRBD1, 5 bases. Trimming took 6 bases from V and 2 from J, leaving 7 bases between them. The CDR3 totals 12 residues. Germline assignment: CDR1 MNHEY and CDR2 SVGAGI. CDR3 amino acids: CASRDMNYGYTF. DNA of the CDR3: TGTGCCAGCAGGGACATGAACTATGGCTACACCTTC.

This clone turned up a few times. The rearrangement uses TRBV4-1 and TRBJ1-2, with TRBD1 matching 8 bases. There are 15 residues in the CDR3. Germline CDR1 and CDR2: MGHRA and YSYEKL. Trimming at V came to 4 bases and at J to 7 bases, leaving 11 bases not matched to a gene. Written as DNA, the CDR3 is TGCGCCAGCAGCCTCGCGGTTGACAGGGGTGTTGGCTACACCTTC. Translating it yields CASSLAVDRGVGYTF.

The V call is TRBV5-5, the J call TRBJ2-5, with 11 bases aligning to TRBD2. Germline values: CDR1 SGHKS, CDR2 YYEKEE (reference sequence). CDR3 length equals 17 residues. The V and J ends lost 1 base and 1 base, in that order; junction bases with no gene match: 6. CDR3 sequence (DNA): TGTGCCAGCAGCTTGTTACTAGCGGGAGCCTTCCAAGAGACCCAGTACTTC. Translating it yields CASSLLLAGAFQETQYF.

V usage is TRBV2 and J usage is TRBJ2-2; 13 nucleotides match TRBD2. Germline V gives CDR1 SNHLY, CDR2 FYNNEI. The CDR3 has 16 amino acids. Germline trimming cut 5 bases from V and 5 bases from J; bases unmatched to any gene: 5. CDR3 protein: CASSSLAGGGTGELFF. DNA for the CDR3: TGTGCCAGCAGTTCACTAGCGGGAGGGGGGACCGGGGAGCTGTTTTTT.

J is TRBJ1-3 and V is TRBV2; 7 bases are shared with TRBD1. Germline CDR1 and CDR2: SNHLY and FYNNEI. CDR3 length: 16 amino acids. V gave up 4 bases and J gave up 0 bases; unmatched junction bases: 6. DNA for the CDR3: TGTGCCAGCAGTGCGGACAGGCTGTACTCTGGAAACACCATATATTTT. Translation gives CASSADRLYSGNTIYF.

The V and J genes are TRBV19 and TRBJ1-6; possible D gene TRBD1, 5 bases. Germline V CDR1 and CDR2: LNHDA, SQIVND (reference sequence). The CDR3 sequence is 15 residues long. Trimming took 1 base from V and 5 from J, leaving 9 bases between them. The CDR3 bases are TGTGCCAGTAGTATAGGAGACAGAGATAATTCACCCCTCCACTTT. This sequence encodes CASSIGDRDNSPLHF.